This passage covers 9 T cell receptor beta chains from one sample sequenced in a study of cytomegalovirus exposure and HLA in healthy donors. In the PCR, 60 Vbeta and 13 Jbeta primers were used. Sequencing was performed with immunoSEQ multiplex PCR; in TCRdb, only in-frame clones are kept and a portion is missing. The sample contains 160,000 or so clones, roughly 79% of which appear only once. The source material was PBMCs. All receptors derive from a woman under 30 in good health and CMV-seropositive.

The V gene is TRBV4-3, the J gene TRBJ2-1, with 11 bases aligning to TRBD2. Germline trimming cut 8 bases from V and 2 bases from J; bases unmatched to any gene: 2. Germline CDR1 LGHNA, CDR2 YSLEER. This CDR3 is built from 14 residues. The CDR3 region has the DNA TGCGCCAGCGGTAGCGGGGGGGCCTACAATGAGCAGTTCTTC. It encodes CASGSGGAYNEQFF.

This clone has more than one count but fewer than ten. The chain combines TRBV5-1 with TRBJ1-1; TRBD1 aligns across 9 bases. The junction had 4 bases not matched to a gene; V was cut back by 4 bases and J by 0 bases. The CDR3 extends over 15 amino acids. Germline V gene data show CDR1 as SGHRS and CDR2 as YFSETQ. DNA for the CDR3: TGCGCCAGCAGCGGGGGACAGGGATTGAACACTGAAGCTTTCTTT. It specifies CASSGGQGLNTEAFF. The full variable domain, its missing parts supplied by reference TRBV5-1 and TRBJ1-1, is KAGVTQTPRYLIKTRGQQVTLSCSPISGHRSVSWYQQTPGQGLQFLFEYFSETQRNKGNFPGRFSGRQFSNSRSEMNVSTLELGDSALYLCASSGGQGLNTEAFFGQGTRLTVV.

The chain carries TRBV18 and TRBJ2-1; perhaps TRBD1 as D (6 bases). CDR3 size: 17 residues. Germline V CDR1 and CDR2: KGHSH, LQKENI. Trimming pared 6 bases from V and 4 bases from J, leaving 22 bases between. The CDR3 is CASSQTLTGELYNEQFF. CDR3 coding DNA: TGTGCCAGCTCCCAAACTTTGACAGGAGAGCTTTACAATGAGCAGTTCTTC.

The chain links TRBV4-1 to TRBJ1-2, with a possible D match to TRBD1 (5 bases). V gave up 4 bases and J gave up 0 bases, with 9 bases separating them. Germline V gene sequence: CDR1 MGHRA, CDR2 YSYEKL. The length of the CDR3 is 14 residues. The CDR3 reads CASSRATANYGYTF. For the CDR3, the DNA is TGCGCCAGCAGCCGAGCGACAGCTAACTATGGCTACACCTTC.

This clone came up a few times. The chain recombines TRBV7-2 with TRBJ2-1, with a weak D call TRBD1 (5 bases). The CDR3 contains 15 residues. Germline CDR1 reads SGHTA; CDR2 reads FQGNSA. V lost 5 bases to trimming and J lost 7 bases, with 18 bases between them. This CDR3 is CASSPDIGPLNEQFF. Written as DNA, the CDR3 is TGTGCCAGCAGCCCGGACATAGGCCCCCTTAATGAGCAGTTCTTC.

The genes are TRBV2 and TRBJ2-2; TRBD1 matches 9 bases. The CDR3 runs 18 residues. Germline CDR1 SNHLY, CDR2 FYNNEI. The V and J ends lost 8 bases and 2 bases, in that order; junction bases with no gene match: 15. In DNA, the CDR3 is TGTGCCAGCCGGCGAGGGACAGGGACGTTTGGTAACACCGGGGAGCTGTTTTTT. Translated: CASRRGTGTFGNTGELFF.

The CDR3 spells CASRQGVFTNEKLFF. CDR3 DNA sequence: TGTGCCAGTAGACAGGGGGTCTTTACTAATGAAAAACTGTTTTTT. The rearrangement uses TRBV19 and TRBJ1-4, with 8 bases fitting TRBD1. The CDR3 is made up of 15 amino acids. Germline lookup yields CDR1 LNHDA and CDR2 SQIVND (reference sequence). Losses at the gene ends were 6 bases for V and 2 bases for J; bases not matched to a gene: 5. The full variable domain, its missing parts supplied by reference TRBV19 and TRBJ1-4, is DGGITQSPKYLFRKEGQNVTLSCEQNLNHDAMYWYRQDPGQGLRLIYYSQIVNDFQKGDIAEGYSVSREKKESFPLTVTSAQKNPTAFYLCASRQGVFTNEKLFFGSGTQLSVL.

This clone was found a few times. The rearrangement uses TRBV7-9 and TRBJ2-1, with TRBD1 as a possible D gene (6 bases). This CDR3 contains 12 residues. Trimming left V 4 bases short and J 9 bases short, with 10 bases between. Germline CDR1 reads SEHNR; CDR2 reads FQNEAQ (reference sequence). The CDR3 nucleotides read TGTGCCAGCAGCTCAACAGGGTCTGAGCAGTTCTTC. Amino acid sequence: CASSSTGSEQFF.

V usage is TRBV5-4 and J usage is TRBJ1-6; possibly TRBD1 for D (5 bases). This CDR3 has 18 amino acids. Germline V gene sequence: CDR1 SGHNT, CDR2 YYREEE (reference sequence). Trimming took 4 bases from V and 11 from J, leaving 28 bases between them. As DNA, the CDR3 is TGTGCCAGCAGCCCGCAGGGTAGCGGTCCCCTTCTCGAAGCACCCCTCCACTTT. This translates into CASSPQGSGPLLEAPLHF. Combining the CDR3 with reference TRBV5-4 and TRBJ1-6 gives the whole variable domain ETGVTQSPTHLIKTRGQQVTLRCSSQSGHNTVSWYQQALGQGPQFIFQYYREEENGRGNFPPRFSGLQFPNYSSELNVNALELDDSALYLCASSPQGSGPLLEAPLHFGNGTRLTVT.